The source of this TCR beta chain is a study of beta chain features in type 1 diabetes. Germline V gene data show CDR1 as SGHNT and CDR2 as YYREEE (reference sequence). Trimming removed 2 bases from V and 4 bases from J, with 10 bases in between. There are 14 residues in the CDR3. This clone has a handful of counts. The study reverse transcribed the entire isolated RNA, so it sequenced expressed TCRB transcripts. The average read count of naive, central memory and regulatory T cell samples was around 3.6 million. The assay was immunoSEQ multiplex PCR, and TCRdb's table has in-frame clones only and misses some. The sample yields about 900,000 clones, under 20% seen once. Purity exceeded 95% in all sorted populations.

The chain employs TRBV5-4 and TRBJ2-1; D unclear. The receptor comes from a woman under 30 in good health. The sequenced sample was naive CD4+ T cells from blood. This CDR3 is CASSLTGGYNEQFF. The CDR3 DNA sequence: TGTGCCAGCAGCTTAACGGGTGGGTACAATGAGCAGTTCTTC.